This TCR beta chain is drawn from a study of T cell clusters in autoimmune cytopenias. Study at large: TRB sequencing had a median approximately 50,000 reads and about 2,500 distinct clonotypes per sample. Findings of the study overall: Clustering suggested that physiological T cell clusters were missing in primary autoimmune cytopenia patients. Compared with active autoimmune hepatitis patients, healthy donors showed almost three-fold more exclusive TRB clusters.

The length of the CDR3 is 14 residues. Per germline, CDR1 MNHEY and CDR2 SVGEGT. This clonotype is called medium-sized based on its frequency. Its antigen remains unidentified. TRB was amplified from roughly 250 ng of peripheral blood genomic DNA per sample. TRB was amplified by touch-down multiplex PCR, primer pools A and B combined. TCRdb reprocessed the multiplex PCR reads and reports one entry per CDR3 protein, with no DNA. This sample's clone table lists roughly 2,800 distinct CDR3 sequences. This chain uses TRBV6-2 or TRBV6-3 with TRBJ2-3; checking the TCRdb D call of TRBD1 is not possible without DNA. Sequences were obtained from peripheral blood. This sequence was found in a human donor with an autoimmune cytopenia or autoimmune hepatitis (not recorded which). CDR3 in amino acids: CASMSWGRTDTQYF.